This T cell receptor (beta chain) is from a study of blood T cell repertoires in COVID-19. Study at large: From the United States, Italy and Spain came samples of acute and convalescent COVID-19. Nucleic acid was either cDNA or gDNA, and it came from T cells, B-cell-depleted T cells, or PBMCs.

Per the authors' pipeline: Cell counts per sample came from amplifying reference gene primers. Here immunoSEQ multiplex PCR was the method, and the copy in TCRdb shows in-frame clones only, minus some. That table furnishes V, J and clone size, whereas the DNA furnished D and trimming. This sample has about 150,000 clones, with around 90% found just once. This clonotype was sampled from a woman in her fifties or sixties with active or convalescent COVID-19. Sequenced sample: peripheral blood.

The CDR3 region is CASCAQGASGANVLTF. The DNA of the CDR3 is TGTGCCAGCTGCGCACAGGGAGCCTCTGGGGCCAACGTCCTGACTTTC. V and J are TRBV7-2 and TRBJ2-6; D is perhaps TRBD1 (6 bases). Germline V gives CDR1 SGHTA, CDR2 FQGNSA. The ends were cut back, 8 bases at V and 0 bases at J, with 14 bases in the middle. CDR3 length: 16 amino acids.